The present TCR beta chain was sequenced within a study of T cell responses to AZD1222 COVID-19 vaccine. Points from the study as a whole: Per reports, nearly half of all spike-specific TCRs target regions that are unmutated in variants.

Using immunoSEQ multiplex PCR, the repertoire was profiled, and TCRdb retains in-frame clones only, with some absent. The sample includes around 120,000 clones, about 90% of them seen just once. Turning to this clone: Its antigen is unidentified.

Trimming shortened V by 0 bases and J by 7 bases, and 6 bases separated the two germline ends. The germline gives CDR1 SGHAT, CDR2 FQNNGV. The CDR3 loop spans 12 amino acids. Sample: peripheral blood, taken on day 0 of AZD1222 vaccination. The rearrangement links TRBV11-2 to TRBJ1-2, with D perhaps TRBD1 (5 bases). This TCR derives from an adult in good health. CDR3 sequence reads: CASSLDRVGYTF. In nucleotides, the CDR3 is TGTGCCAGCAGCTTAGACAGGGTTGGCTACACCTTC.